Listed below are T cell receptor beta chains from one sample, sequenced in a study of shared clonotypes between healthy human individuals. Clones were sequenced by immunoSEQ multiplex PCR, and TCRdb holds only the in-frame ones, with some missing. The table shows 2 million to 3 million clones, with over 85% occurring only once. The specimen sequenced was naive CD4+ T cells from PBMCs. The origin of the receptors is a man aged 18 to 29 in good health. Some clones in this sample may be carry-over from other donors' samples. CDR3s include the opening cysteine and the closing phenylalanine or tryptophan. The order of the fields is CDR3 DNA, CDR3 protein, D gene, clone size, J gene, V gene. D genes are given only for firm matches. Expanded clones are given a class, and other clones once, few, many or no size at all.

DNA: TGTGCCTGGAGTGGCGACCATTACGAGCAGTACTTC
CDR3: CAWSGDHYEQYF
D: NA
size: NA
J: TRBJ2-7
V: TRBV30

DNA: TGTGCCAGCAGTGAAGGGACAGGCTTATTCGGCTACACCTTC
CDR3: CASSEGTGLFGYTF
D: TRBD1
size: NA
J: TRBJ1-2
V: TRBV6-1

DNA: TGCGCCAGCAGCTTGGGCGGGAGCGGAGAGACCCAGTACTTC
CDR3: CASSLGGSGETQYF
D: TRBD2
size: once
J: TRBJ2-5
V: TRBV5-1

DNA: TGTGCCAGCAGTGAGGCAGCCTGGGAGCAGTACTTC
CDR3: CASSEAAWEQYF
D: NA
size: NA
J: TRBJ2-7
V: TRBV2

DNA: TGCGCCAGCAGCCAAGAGGGACTAGCGGGAGCCTACGAGCAGTACTTC
CDR3: CASSQEGLAGAYEQYF
D: TRBD2
size: NA
J: TRBJ2-7
V: TRBV4-1

DNA: TGTGCCAGCAGGCGACACCGGACAACCCCTGTGTTTGGTGAAGAAGCTTTCTTT
CDR3: CASRRHRTTPVFGEEAFF
D: NA
size: once
J: TRBJ1-1
V: TRBV2

DNA: TGTGCCAGCAGCTTAGCAGGGATGAACACCGGGGAGCTGTTTTTT
CDR3: CASSLAGMNTGELFF
D: NA
size: NA
J: TRBJ2-2
V: TRBV7-2

DNA: TGCGCCAGCAGCGGACAGCCTAACTATGGCTACACCTTC
CDR3: CASSGQPNYGYTF
D: NA
size: NA
J: TRBJ1-2
V: TRBV5-1

DNA: TGCAGCGTTGGCCGCTTCGGACAGGCAGAGACCCAGTACTTC
CDR3: CSVGRFGQAETQYF
D: TRBD1
size: NA
J: TRBJ2-5
V: TRBV29-1

DNA: TGTGCCAGCAGCTTAGTTCAGGGGAGCTACGAGCAGTACTTC
CDR3: CASSLVQGSYEQYF
D: NA
size: NA
J: TRBJ2-7
V: TRBV11-2

DNA: TGTGCCAGCAGCTTAGGGTCTTGGGCAGATACGCAGTATTTT
CDR3: CASSLGSWADTQYF
D: NA
size: NA
J: TRBJ2-3
V: TRBV7-6

DNA: TGTGCCGTGCAGGGGGAAAGACTCTCTGGAAACACCATATATTTT
CDR3: CAVQGERLSGNTIYF
D: TRBD1
size: NA
J: TRBJ1-3
V: TRBV19

DNA: TGTGCCAGTAGTACTTCCGGGACTAGCGGGACTGCATATGAGTACTTC
CDR3: CASSTSGTSGTAYEYF
D: TRBD2
size: NA
J: TRBJ2-7
V: TRBV19

DNA: TGTGCCACCAGCAGAGTAGGCAGCTATGGCTACACCTTC
CDR3: CATSRVGSYGYTF
D: NA
size: NA
J: TRBJ1-2
V: TRBV15

DNA: TGTGCCAGCAGCACAGGACAGGGAGGGAACACCGGGGAGCTGTTTTTT
CDR3: CASSTGQGGNTGELFF
D: TRBD1
size: once
J: TRBJ2-2
V: TRBV7-9

DNA: TGTGCCAGCTCACCTGGGGACGCCTATAGGCAGTACTTC
CDR3: CASSPGDAYRQYF
D: NA
size: NA
J: TRBJ2-4
V: TRBV18

DNA: TGTGCCAGCAGCGCTCATTGGGGCGGAGACACCGGGGAGCTGTTTTTT
CDR3: CASSAHWGGDTGELFF
D: NA
size: NA
J: TRBJ2-2
V: TRBV7-7

DNA: TGTGCCAGCAGTGAAGTTCGACAGGGCACAGATACGCAGTATTTT
CDR3: CASSEVRQGTDTQYF
D: NA
size: once
J: TRBJ2-3
V: TRBV6-1

DNA: TGTGCCAGCAGCGAAGACAGGGGGAATAGTACAACTAATGAAAAACTGTTTTTT
CDR3: CASSEDRGNSTTNEKLFF
D: TRBD1
size: NA
J: TRBJ1-4
V: TRBV9

DNA: TGCGCCAGCAGCTTTTTCGGCAGGGGGGCTTACGAGCAGTACTTC
CDR3: CASSFFGRGAYEQYF
D: NA
size: NA
J: TRBJ2-7
V: TRBV5-1

DNA: TGTGCCAGCTCACCACCGACTAGGGCGAACACCGGGGAGCTGTTTTTT
CDR3: CASSPPTRANTGELFF
D: NA
size: NA
J: TRBJ2-2
V: TRBV18

DNA: TGCGCCAGCAGCTTGCAAGGAGCGGCCCTTTACAATGAGCAGTTCTTC
CDR3: CASSLQGAALYNEQFF
D: NA
size: NA
J: TRBJ2-1
V: TRBV5-1

DNA: TGTGCCAGCAGCATCCCGGTTGGGGGCGCTAGCACCGGGGAGCTGTTTTTT
CDR3: CASSIPVGGASTGELFF
D: NA
size: once
J: TRBJ2-2
V: TRBV7-3

DNA: TGTGCCAGCTCACCACGGGGTAGCGGGAGAGATATGGGCAATGAGCAGTTCTTC
CDR3: CASSPRGSGRDMGNEQFF
D: TRBD2
size: NA
J: TRBJ2-1
V: TRBV18

DNA: TGTGCCAGCAGGGTCGGGACATCCGTTATCTCCTACGAGCAGTACTTC
CDR3: CASRVGTSVISYEQYF
D: NA
size: once
J: TRBJ2-7
V: TRBV6-6

DNA: TGCGCCAGCAGCTTGGCCGCAGCGGGAATCATCAATGAGCAGTTCTTC
CDR3: CASSLAAAGIINEQFF
D: TRBD2
size: NA
J: TRBJ2-1
V: TRBV5-1

DNA: TGCGCCAGCAGCCACCCGGACAGGGGAGGAGGCTACACCTTC
CDR3: CASSHPDRGGGYTF
D: TRBD1
size: NA
J: TRBJ1-2
V: TRBV5-1

DNA: TGTGCCATCAGCGCGGCGGGAGGGGACAGGGGCACTGAAGCTTTCTTT
CDR3: CAISAAGGDRGTEAFF
D: TRBD1
size: NA
J: TRBJ1-1
V: TRBV10-3

DNA: TGTGCCAGCTCACCACGGCCGGGACAGGGGGCCCACGAGCAGTACTTC
CDR3: CASSPRPGQGAHEQYF
D: TRBD1
size: NA
J: TRBJ2-7
V: TRBV18

DNA: TGCAGCGTTGATGCCTATTCCGAGCAGTACTTC
CDR3: CSVDAYSEQYF
D: NA
size: NA
J: TRBJ2-7
V: TRBV29-1

DNA: TGTGCCAGCAGCTTAAAGGGTACGGGGGAGCAGTTCTTC
CDR3: CASSLKGTGEQFF
D: NA
size: NA
J: TRBJ2-1
V: TRBV7-2

DNA: TGTGCCAGCAGCTTGCAGAACACTGAAGCTTTCTTT
CDR3: CASSLQNTEAFF
D: NA
size: NA
J: TRBJ1-1
V: TRBV7-9

DNA: TGTGCCAGCAGCGTAACCTCCTCCTACGAGCAGTACTTC
CDR3: CASSVTSSYEQYF
D: NA
size: NA
J: TRBJ2-7
V: TRBV28

DNA: TGTGCCAGCAGTTACACGGGGGTTCCTAACTATGGCTACACCTTC
CDR3: CASSYTGVPNYGYTF
D: NA
size: NA
J: TRBJ1-2
V: TRBV6-5

DNA: TGTGCCAGTAGTACCACCGCTCAGGGGGGAACTGAAGCTTTCTTT
CDR3: CASSTTAQGGTEAFF
D: TRBD1
size: NA
J: TRBJ1-1
V: TRBV19

DNA: TGTGCCAGCAGCTTGGGACTAGCGGTATACGAGCAGTACTTC
CDR3: CASSLGLAVYEQYF
D: TRBD2
size: NA
J: TRBJ2-7
V: TRBV5-8

DNA: TGTGCCAGTAGTATTATGGGCAGGGGCCCTAACTATGGCTACACCTTC
CDR3: CASSIMGRGPNYGYTF
D: NA
size: NA
J: TRBJ1-2
V: TRBV19

DNA: TGTGCCAGCAGCTTGGCCTTCTTTCCGGGGGAGCTGTTTTTT
CDR3: CASSLAFFPGELFF
D: NA
size: NA
J: TRBJ2-2
V: TRBV5-5

DNA: TGTGCCAGCAGCATCCGGGACAACCGATTAGAGCAGTTCTTC
CDR3: CASSIRDNRLEQFF
D: NA
size: NA
J: TRBJ2-1
V: TRBV7-2

DNA: TGTGCCAGCAGACCACGGACAAGCCAAGAGACCCAGTACTTC
CDR3: CASRPRTSQETQYF
D: NA
size: NA
J: TRBJ2-5
V: TRBV7-2

DNA: TGTGCCATCAGTGAGTCGTACAGCCGGAGCACTGAAGCTTTCTTT
CDR3: CAISESYSRSTEAFF
D: NA
size: NA
J: TRBJ1-1
V: TRBV10-3

DNA: TGTGCCAGTAGTATCAGGGGCTTGAACACTGAAGCTTTCTTT
CDR3: CASSIRGLNTEAFF
D: NA
size: NA
J: TRBJ1-1
V: TRBV19

DNA: TGTGCCAGCAGCTTGGGGGGGCTTAACTATGGCTACACCTTC
CDR3: CASSLGGLNYGYTF
D: NA
size: NA
J: TRBJ1-2
V: TRBV5-6

DNA: TGTGCCAGCAACGCACGTGGAGGGATAGGGTTGTCAGATACGCAGTATTTT
CDR3: CASNARGGIGLSDTQYF
D: NA
size: once
J: TRBJ2-3
V: TRBV27

DNA: TGTGCCAGCAGCAAAGGACAGGCTTTTATCACAGATACGCAGTATTTT
CDR3: CASSKGQAFITDTQYF
D: TRBD1
size: NA
J: TRBJ2-3
V: TRBV6-6

DNA: TGTGCCAGCAGCACGACTAGCGGGAGCCCCAATGAGCAGTTCTTC
CDR3: CASSTTSGSPNEQFF
D: TRBD2
size: once
J: TRBJ2-1
V: TRBV11-2

DNA: TGTGCCAGCAGCTCCAAAGGGGGCAGCCTACAGGAGCAGTACTTC
CDR3: CASSSKGGSLQEQYF
D: TRBD1
size: NA
J: TRBJ2-7
V: TRBV5-4

DNA: TGTGCCAGCAGCGTAGAGGGGGGTCTTGGAAACACCATATATTTT
CDR3: CASSVEGGLGNTIYF
D: NA
size: NA
J: TRBJ1-3
V: TRBV9

DNA: TGTGCCAGCAGCCAACGGAGCCGAGCGGGACCCAAGTACGAGCAGTACTTC
CDR3: CASSQRSRAGPKYEQYF
D: TRBD2
size: NA
J: TRBJ2-7
V: TRBV11-2

DNA: TGCGCCAGCAGCCCGGGGGATTTACGCCACTCCTACAATGAGCAGTTCTTC
CDR3: CASSPGDLRHSYNEQFF
D: NA
size: NA
J: TRBJ2-1
V: TRBV5-1

DNA: TGTGCCAGCAGCTTTGGGGCGGGGAACTACGAGCAGTACTTC
CDR3: CASSFGAGNYEQYF
D: NA
size: NA
J: TRBJ2-7
V: TRBV11-2

DNA: TGTGCCTGGAGTAGGGAGAACACTGAAGCTTTCTTT
CDR3: CAWSRENTEAFF
D: NA
size: NA
J: TRBJ1-1
V: TRBV30

DNA: TGTGCCAGCTCACCCACAGGGTATTCTGGCTACACCTTC
CDR3: CASSPTGYSGYTF
D: NA
size: NA
J: TRBJ1-2
V: TRBV18

DNA: TGTGCCAGCAGACAAACAGGGTGGGGTAACTATGGCTACACCTTC
CDR3: CASRQTGWGNYGYTF
D: NA
size: NA
J: TRBJ1-2
V: TRBV25-1